The following is a TCR beta chain sequence with its context. The data belong to a study of long-term antiretroviral therapy in people with HIV. At survey level, the immunoSEQ assay was run in its v3.0 version. Assay: immunoSEQ multiplex PCR; the TCRdb copy retains only in-frame clones and omits some. Altogether 20,000 to 25,000 clones are present, more than 70% being singletons, with the ten largest covering 3% to 4%. Per the germline V gene, CDR1 is MDHEN and CDR2 is SYDVKM. The CDR3 sequence is 17 residues long. V was clipped by 3 bases and J by 2 bases, with 17 bases between them. The sample here was unsorted PBMCs, taken approximately 2.6 years after starting antiretroviral therapy. The clonotype originates from a woman aged 50 to 60 with HIV. This rearrangement joins TRBV28 to TRBJ1-5, with a tentative D call TRBD1 (6 bases). CDR3 region: CASSFYREVWGNQPQHF. For the CDR3, the DNA is TGTGCCAGCAGTTTCTACAGGGAAGTGTGGGGCAATCAGCCCCAGCATTTT. Together with reference TRBV28 and TRBJ1-5, the CDR3 gives the full variable domain: DVKVTQSSRYLVKRTGEKVFLECVQDMDHENMFWYRQDPGLGLRLIYFSYDVKMKEKGDIPEGYSVSREKKERFSLILESASTNQTSMYLCASSFYREVWGNQPQHFGDGTRLSIL.